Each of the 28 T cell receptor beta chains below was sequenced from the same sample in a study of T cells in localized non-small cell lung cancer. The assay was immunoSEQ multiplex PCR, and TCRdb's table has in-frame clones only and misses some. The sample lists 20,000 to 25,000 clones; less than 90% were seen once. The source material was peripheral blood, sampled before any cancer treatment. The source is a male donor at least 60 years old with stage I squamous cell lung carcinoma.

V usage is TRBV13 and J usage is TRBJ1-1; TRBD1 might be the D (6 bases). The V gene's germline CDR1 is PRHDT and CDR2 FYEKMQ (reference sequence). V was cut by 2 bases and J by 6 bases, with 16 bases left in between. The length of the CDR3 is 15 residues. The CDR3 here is CASSLLETGHPEAFF. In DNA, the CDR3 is TGTGCCAGCAGCTTACTTGAGACAGGCCACCCTGAAGCTTTCTTT.

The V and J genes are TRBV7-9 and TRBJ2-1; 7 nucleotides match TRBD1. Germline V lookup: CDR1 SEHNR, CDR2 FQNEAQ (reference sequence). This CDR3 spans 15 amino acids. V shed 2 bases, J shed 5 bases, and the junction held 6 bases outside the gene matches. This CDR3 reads CASSLRGTDNNEQFF. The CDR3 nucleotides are TGTGCCAGCAGCTTAAGGGGGACAGATAACAATGAGCAGTTCTTC.

CDR3 sequence (DNA): TGTGCCAGCAGTAAACAGGGACTACTGGACTCCGAGCAGTACTTC. Protein product: CASSKQGLLDSEQYF. The V call is TRBV6-1, the J call TRBJ2-7; D might be TRBD2 (7 bases). The germline CDR1 and CDR2 sequences are MNHNS and SASEGT. Deletions cut 5 bases from V and 6 bases from J, with 20 bases between. The CDR3 runs to 15 residues.

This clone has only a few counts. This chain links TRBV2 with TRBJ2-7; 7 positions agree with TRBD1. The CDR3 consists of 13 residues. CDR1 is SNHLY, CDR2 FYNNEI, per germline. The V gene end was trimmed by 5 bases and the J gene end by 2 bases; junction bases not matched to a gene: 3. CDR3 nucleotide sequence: TGTGCCAGCAGTTTGACAGGGACCTACGAGCAGTACTTC. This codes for CASSLTGTYEQYF.

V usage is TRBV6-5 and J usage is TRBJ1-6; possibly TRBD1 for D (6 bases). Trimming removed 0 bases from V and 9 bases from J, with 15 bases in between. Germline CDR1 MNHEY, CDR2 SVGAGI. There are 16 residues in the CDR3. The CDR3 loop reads CASSYSDRFSISPLHF. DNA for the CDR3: TGTGCCAGCAGTTACTCTGACAGGTTCTCGATTTCACCCCTCCACTTT.

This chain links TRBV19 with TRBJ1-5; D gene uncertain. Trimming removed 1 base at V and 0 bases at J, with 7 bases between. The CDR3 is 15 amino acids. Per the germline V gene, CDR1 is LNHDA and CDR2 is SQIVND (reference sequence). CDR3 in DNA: TGTGCCAGTAGTATAGCCAGGACTAGCAATCAGCCCCAGCATTTT. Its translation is CASSIARTSNQPQHF.

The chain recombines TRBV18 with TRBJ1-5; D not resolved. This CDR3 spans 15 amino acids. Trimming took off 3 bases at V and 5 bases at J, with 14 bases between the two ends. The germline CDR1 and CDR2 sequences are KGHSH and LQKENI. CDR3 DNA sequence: TGTGCCAGCTCACCTGATATCTCGGGAGATCAGCCCCAGCATTTT. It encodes CASSPDISGDQPQHF.

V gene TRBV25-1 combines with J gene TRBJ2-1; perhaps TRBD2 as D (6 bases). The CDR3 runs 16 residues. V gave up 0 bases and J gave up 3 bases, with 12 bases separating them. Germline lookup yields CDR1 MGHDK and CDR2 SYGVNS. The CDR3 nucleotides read TGTGCCAGCAGTGAATATGGGGGAGGAGACTACAATGAGCAGTTCTTC. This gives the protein CASSEYGGGDYNEQFF.

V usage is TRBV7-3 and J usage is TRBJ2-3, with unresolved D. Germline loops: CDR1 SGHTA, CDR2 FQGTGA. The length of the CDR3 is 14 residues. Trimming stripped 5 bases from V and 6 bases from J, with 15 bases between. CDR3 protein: CASSLRPTLDTQYF. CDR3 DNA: TGTGCCAGCAGCCTCAGACCCACTCTGGATACGCAGTATTTT.

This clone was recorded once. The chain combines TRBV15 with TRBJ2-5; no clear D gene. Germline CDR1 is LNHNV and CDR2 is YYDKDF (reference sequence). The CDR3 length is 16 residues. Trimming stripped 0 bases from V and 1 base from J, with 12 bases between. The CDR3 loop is CATSRDGRGFQETQYF. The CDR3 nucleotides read TGTGCCACCAGCAGAGATGGCAGAGGCTTCCAAGAGACCCAGTACTTC.

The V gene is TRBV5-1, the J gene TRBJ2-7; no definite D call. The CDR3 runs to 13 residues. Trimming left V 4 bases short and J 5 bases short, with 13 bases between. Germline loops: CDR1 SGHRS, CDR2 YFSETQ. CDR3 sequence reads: CASSNPSSDEQYF. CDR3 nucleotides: TGCGCCAGCAGCAATCCATCGAGCGACGAGCAGTACTTC.

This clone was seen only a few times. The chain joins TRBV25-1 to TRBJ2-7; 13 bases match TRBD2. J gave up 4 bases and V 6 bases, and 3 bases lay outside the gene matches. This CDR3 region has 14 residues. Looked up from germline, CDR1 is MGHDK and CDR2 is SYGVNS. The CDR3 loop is CASRGTSGEYEQYF. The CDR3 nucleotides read TGTGCCAGCAGGGGGACTAGCGGGGAATACGAGCAGTACTTC.

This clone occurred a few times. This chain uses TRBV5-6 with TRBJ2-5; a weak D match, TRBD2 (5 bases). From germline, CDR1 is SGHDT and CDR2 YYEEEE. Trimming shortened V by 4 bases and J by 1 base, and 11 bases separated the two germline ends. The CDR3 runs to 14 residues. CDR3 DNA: TGTGCCAGCAGCCCACTAGATCTCCAAGAGACCCAGTACTTC. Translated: CASSPLDLQETQYF.

CDR3 sequence (DNA): TGTGCCAGCAGCTTGGGCGGGGGACCCCGCACAGATACGCAGTATTTT. It is translated as CASSLGGGPRTDTQYF. The V gene is TRBV5-4, the J gene TRBJ2-3; TRBD2 matches 7 bases. This CDR3 comprises 16 residues. Germline trimming cut 0 bases from V and 1 base from J; bases unmatched to any gene: 5. In germline, CDR1 is SGHNT, CDR2 YYREEE (reference sequence). The full variable domain, in which reference TRBV5-4 and TRBJ2-3 provide the parts outside the CDR3, is ETGVTQSPTHLIKTRGQQVTLRCSSQSGHNTVSWYQQALGQGPQFIFQYYREEENGRGNFPPRFSGLQFPNYSSELNVNALELDDSALYLCASSLGGGPRTDTQYFGPGTRLTVL.

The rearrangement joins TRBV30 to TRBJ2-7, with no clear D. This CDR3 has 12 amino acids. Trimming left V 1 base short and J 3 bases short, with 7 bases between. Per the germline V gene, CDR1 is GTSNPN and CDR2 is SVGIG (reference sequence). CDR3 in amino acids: CAWSDSFYEQYF. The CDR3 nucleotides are TGTGCCTGGAGTGATTCCTTCTACGAGCAGTACTTC.

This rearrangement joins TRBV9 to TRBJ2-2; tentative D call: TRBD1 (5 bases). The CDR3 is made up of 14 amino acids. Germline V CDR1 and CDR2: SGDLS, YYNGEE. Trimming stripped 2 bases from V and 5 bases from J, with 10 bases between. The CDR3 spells CASSVQGPTGELFF. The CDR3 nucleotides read TGTGCCAGCAGCGTGCAGGGTCCAACCGGGGAGCTGTTTTTT.

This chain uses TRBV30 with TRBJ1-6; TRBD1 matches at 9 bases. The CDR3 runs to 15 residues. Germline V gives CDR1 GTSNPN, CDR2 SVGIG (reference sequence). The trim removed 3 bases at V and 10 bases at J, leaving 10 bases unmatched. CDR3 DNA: TGTGCCTGGAGACTGCCGACAGGGGGTTTCTCACCCCTCCACTTT. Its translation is CAWRLPTGGFSPLHF. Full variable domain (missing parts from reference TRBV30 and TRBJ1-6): SQTIHQWPATLVQPVGSPLSLECTVEGTSNPNLYWYRQAAGRGLQLLFYSVGIGQISSEVPQNLSASRPQDRQFILSSKKLLLSDSGFYLCAWRLPTGGFSPLHFGNGTRLTVT.

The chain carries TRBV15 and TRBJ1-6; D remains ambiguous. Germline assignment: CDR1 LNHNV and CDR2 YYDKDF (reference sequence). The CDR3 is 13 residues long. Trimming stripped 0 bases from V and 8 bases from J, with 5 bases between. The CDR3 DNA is TGTGCCACCAGCAGAGAGCGAGATTCACCCCTCCACTTT. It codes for CATSRERDSPLHF.

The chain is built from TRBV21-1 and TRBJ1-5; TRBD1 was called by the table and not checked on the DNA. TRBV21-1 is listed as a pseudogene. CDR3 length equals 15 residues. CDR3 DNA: TGTGCCACCGAAAACAGGGTTAGCAGCAATCAGCCCCAGCATTTT. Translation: CATENRVSSNQPQHF.

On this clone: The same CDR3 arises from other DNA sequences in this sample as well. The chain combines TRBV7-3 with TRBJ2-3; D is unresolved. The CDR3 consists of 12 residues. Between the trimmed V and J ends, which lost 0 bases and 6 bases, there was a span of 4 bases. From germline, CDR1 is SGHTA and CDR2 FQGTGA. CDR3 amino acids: CASSLTGDTQYF. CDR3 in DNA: TGTGCCAGCAGCTTAACAGGGGATACGCAGTATTTT. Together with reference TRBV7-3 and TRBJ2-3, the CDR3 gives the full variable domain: GAGVSQTPSNKVTEKGKYVELRCDPISGHTALYWYRQSLGQGPEFLIYFQGTGAADDSGLPNDRFFAVRPEGSVSTLKIQRTERGDSAVYLCASSLTGDTQYFGPGTRLTVL.

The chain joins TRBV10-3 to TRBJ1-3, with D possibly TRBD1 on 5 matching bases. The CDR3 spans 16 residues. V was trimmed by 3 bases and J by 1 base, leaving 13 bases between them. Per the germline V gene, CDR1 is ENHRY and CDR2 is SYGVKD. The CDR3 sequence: CAISEIGVQSGNTIYF. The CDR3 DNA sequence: TGTGCCATCAGTGAAATAGGGGTCCAATCTGGAAACACCATATATTTT.

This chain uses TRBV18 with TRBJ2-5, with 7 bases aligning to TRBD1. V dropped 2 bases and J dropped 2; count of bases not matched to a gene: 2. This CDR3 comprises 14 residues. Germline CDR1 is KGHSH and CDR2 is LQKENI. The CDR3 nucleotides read TGTGCCAGCTCACCAAGCAGGGGGCAAGAGACCCAGTACTTC. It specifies CASSPSRGQETQYF.

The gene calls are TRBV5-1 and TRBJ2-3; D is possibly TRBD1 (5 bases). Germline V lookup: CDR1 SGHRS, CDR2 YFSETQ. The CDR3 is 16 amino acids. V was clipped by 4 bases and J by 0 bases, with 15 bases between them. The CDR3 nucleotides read TGCGCCAGCAGCCTTCAACAGGTTTCCAGCACAGATACGCAGTATTTT. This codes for CASSLQQVSSTDTQYF. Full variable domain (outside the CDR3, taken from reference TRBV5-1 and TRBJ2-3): KAGVTQTPRYLIKTRGQQVTLSCSPISGHRSVSWYQQTPGQGLQFLFEYFSETQRNKGNFPGRFSGRQFSNSRSEMNVSTLELGDSALYLCASSLQQVSSTDTQYFGPGTRLTVL.

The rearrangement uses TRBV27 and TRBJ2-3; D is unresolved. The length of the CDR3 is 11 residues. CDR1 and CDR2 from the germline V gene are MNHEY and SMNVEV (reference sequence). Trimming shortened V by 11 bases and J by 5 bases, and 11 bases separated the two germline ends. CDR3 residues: CAFHPVDTQYF. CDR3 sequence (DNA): TGTGCCTTTCACCCGGTAGATACGCAGTATTTT.

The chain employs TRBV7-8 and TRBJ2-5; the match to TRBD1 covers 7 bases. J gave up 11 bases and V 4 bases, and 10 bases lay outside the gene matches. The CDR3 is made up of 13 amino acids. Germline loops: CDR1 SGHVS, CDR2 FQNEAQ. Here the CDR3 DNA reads TGTGCCAGCAGCTCCCGCGGCCAGGGGGAGCAGTACTTC. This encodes CASSSRGQGEQYF.

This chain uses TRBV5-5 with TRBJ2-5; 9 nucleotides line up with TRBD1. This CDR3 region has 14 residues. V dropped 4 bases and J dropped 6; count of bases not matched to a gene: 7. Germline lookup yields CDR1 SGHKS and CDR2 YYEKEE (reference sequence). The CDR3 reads CASSRTGEGQTQYF. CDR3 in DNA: TGTGCCAGCAGCCGGACAGGGGAGGGACAGACCCAGTACTTC.

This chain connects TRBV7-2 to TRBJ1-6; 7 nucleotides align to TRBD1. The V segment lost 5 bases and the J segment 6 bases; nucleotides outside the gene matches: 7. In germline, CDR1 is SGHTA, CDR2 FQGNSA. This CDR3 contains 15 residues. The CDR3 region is CASSLQQGPNSPLHF. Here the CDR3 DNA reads TGTGCCAGCAGCCTACAACAGGGGCCTAATTCACCCCTCCACTTT.

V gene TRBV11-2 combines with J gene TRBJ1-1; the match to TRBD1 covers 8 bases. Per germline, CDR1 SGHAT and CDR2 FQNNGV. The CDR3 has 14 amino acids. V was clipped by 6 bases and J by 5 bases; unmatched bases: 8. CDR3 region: CASSKQGVRTEAFF. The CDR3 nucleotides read TGTGCCAGCAGTAAACAGGGGGTGAGGACTGAAGCTTTCTTT.